This T cell receptor (beta chain) was obtained from a study of T cell responses to AZD1222 COVID-19 vaccine. Study results and caveats: Donors were largely white British and mainly female; clonal diversity was possibly underestimated. Nearly half of the spike-specific TCRs reportedly recognize variant regions that carry no mutations.

As concerns this clone: Antigen specificity is unknown.

J lost 2 bases, V lost 5 bases, and 4 bases had no gene match. This CDR3 region has 15 residues. Germline loops: CDR1 SGHAT, CDR2 FQNNGV. Sequenced by immunoSEQ multiplex PCR; TCRdb stores in-frame clones only, minus some. The sample consists of under 50,000 clones, approximately 85% of them appearing once. Sequences were derived from peripheral blood, sampled 28 days after the second dose of the MenACWY control vaccine. V is TRBV11-2 and J is TRBJ2-7, with 12 positions matching TRBD2. The TCR originated in an adult who received the MenACWY meningococcal vaccine as a control. CDR3 in amino acids: CASSARTSGTYEQYF. The CDR3 region has the DNA TGTGCCAGCAGCGCCCGGACTAGCGGGACCTACGAGCAGTACTTC. The variable domain in full, with the rest retrieved from reference TRBV11-2 and TRBJ2-7, is EAGVAQSPRYKIIEKRQSVAFWCNPISGHATLYWYQQILGQGPKLLIQFQNNGVVDDSQLPKDRFSAERLKGVDSTLKIQPAKLEDSAVYLCASSARTSGTYEQYFGPGTRLTVT.